The text below deals with one T cell receptor (beta chain). The sample comes from a study of blood T cell repertoires in COVID-19. Study summary: The samples span acute and convalescent COVID-19 from the United States, Italy and Spain.

Profiled with immunoSEQ multiplex PCR; TCRdb holds only in-frame clones, not every one. The sample lists 130,000 or so clones, approximately 84% occurring once. The origin of this receptor is a woman aged 60 to 75 with acute or convalescent COVID-19. Sequencing was carried out using peripheral blood.

The chain's CDR3 is CATSDSGGDYQPQHF. CDR3 DNA: TGTGCCACCAGTGATAGTGGGGGGGATTATCAGCCCCAGCATTTT. The rearrangement uses TRBV24-1 and TRBJ1-5; D may be TRBD1 (5 bases). There are 15 residues in the CDR3. Deletions cut 3 bases from V and 5 bases from J, with 13 bases between. Germline loops: CDR1 KGHDR, CDR2 SFDVKD.